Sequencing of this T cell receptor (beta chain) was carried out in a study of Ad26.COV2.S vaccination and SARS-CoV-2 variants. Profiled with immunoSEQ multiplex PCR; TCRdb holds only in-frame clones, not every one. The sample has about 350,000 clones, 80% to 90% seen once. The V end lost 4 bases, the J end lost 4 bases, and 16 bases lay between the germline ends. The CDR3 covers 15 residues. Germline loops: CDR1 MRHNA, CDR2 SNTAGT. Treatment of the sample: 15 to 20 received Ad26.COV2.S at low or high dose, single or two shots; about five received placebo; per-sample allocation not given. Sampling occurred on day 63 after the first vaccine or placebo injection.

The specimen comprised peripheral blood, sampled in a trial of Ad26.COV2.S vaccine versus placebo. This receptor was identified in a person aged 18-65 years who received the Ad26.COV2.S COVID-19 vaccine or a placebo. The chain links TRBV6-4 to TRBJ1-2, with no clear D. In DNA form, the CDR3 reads TGTGCCAGCAGTGTAGGAGGGTTTAGAGGCTATGGCTACACCTTC. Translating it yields CASSVGGFRGYGYTF.